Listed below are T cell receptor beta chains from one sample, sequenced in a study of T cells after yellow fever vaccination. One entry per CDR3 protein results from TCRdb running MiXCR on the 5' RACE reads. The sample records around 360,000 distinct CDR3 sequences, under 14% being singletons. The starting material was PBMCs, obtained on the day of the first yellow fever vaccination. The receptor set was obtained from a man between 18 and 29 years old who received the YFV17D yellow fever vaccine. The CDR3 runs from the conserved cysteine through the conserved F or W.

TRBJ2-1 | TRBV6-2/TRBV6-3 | CASSYRECEQFF
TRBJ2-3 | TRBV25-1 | CASSEEFTGTPVSTDTQYF
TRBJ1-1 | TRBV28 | CASSYGQNEAFF
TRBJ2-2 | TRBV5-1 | CASSPGQGTTGELFF
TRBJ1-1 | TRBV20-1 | CSARDRITAWKEAFF
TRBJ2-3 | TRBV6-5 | CASSYDPSGGPDTQYF
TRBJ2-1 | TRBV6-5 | CASSYSFGGARSNEQFF
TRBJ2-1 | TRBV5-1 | CASSLGGGTYNEQFF
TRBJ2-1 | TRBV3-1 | CASSHTGRGDNEQFF
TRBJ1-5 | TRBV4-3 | CASSQDSGDNQPQHF
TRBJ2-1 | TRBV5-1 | CASSFMPSTNEQFF
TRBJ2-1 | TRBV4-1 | CASSQPPVSVLIYNEQFF
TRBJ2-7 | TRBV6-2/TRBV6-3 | CASSSGLAGPYEQYF
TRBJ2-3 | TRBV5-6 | CASNLNTDTQYF
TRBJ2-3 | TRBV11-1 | CASSLPPRTGRRADTQYF
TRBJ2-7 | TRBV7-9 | CASSSDFDVHSYEQYF
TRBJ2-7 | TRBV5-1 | CASSLVGPFEGGDEQYF
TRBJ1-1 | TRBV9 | CASSAPAGIRALDTEAFF
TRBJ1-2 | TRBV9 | CASSVDVGNYGYTF
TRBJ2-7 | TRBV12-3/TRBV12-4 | CASSLFGQGDEQYF
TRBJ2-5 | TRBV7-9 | CASSLEVRVETQYF
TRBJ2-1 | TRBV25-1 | CASSESGTLNEQFF
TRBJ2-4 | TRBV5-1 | CASIVVLLAGDRWAKNIQYF
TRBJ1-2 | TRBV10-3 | CAIGAGTAYGYTF
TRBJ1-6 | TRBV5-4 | CASSLANGYSPLHF
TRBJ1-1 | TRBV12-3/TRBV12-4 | CASTTTGGTSEAFF
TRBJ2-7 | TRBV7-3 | CASSLSGGASEQYF
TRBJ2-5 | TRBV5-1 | CASRAGHQETQYF